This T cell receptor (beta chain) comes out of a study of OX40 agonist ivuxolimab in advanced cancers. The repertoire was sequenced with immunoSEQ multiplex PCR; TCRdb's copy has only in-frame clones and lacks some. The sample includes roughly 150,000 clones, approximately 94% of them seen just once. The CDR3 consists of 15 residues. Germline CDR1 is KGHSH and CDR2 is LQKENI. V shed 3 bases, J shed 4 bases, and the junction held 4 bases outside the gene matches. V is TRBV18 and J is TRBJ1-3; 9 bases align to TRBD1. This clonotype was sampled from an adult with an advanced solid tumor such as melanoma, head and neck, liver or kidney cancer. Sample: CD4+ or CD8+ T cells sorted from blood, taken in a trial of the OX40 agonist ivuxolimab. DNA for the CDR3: TGTGCCAGCTCACCGCGGACAGGGGAGGGAAACACCATATATTTT. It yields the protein CASSPRTGEGNTIYF.